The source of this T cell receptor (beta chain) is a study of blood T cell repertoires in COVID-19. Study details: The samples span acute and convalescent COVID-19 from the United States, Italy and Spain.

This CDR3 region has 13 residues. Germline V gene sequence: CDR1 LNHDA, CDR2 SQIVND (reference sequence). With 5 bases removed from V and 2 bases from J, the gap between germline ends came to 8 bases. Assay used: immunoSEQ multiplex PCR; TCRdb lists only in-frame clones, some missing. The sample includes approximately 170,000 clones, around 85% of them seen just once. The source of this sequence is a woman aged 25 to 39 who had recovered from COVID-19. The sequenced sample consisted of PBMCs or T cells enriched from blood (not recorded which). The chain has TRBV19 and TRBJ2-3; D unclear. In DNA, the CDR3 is TGTGCCAGTAGTTTTACAGTCACAGATACGCAGTATTTT. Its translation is CASSFTVTDTQYF. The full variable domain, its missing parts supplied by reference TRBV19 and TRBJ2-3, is DGGITQSPKYLFRKEGQNVTLSCEQNLNHDAMYWYRQDPGQGLRLIYYSQIVNDFQKGDIAEGYSVSREKKESFPLTVTSAQKNPTAFYLCASSFTVTDTQYFGPGTRLTVL.